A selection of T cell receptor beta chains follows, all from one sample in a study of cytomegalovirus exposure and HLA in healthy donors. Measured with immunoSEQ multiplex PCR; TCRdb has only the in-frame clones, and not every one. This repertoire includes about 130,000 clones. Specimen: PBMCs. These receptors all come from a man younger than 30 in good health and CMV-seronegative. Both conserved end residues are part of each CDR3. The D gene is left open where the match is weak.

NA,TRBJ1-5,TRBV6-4,CASSDSRADHSNQPQHF
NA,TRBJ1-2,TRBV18,CASSPQDNDGYGYTF
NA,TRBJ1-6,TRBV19,CASSSKAGGSSPLHF
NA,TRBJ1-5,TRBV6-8,CASSPRGPTGNQPQHF
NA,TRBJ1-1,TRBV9,CASSAELSNTEAFF
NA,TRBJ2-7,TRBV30,CAWSVGGSSYEQYF
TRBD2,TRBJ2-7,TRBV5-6,CASSLGAGGIYEQYF
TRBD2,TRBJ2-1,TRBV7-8,CASSLGGLAGGWVNEQFF
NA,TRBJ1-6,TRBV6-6,CASSPSPGPGGSPLHF
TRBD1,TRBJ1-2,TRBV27,CASSLSRDRASGYTF
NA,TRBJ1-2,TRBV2,CASSEDRTNYGYTF
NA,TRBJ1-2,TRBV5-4,CASSFDRSPGYTF
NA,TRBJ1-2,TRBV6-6,CASSSGQSYGYTF
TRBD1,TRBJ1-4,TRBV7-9,CASSTTGTANEKLFF
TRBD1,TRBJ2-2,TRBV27,CASTLRGTPGELFF